The 28 T cell receptor beta chains reported below all come from one sample, sequenced in a study of T cells in Graves' hyperthyroidism and ophthalmopathy. Regions amplified from RNA transcripts were the TCR beta CDR3 regions. HTBI primers were employed in a first-round RT-PCR of the TCR CDR3. TCRdb re-called the multiplex PCR reads through MiXCR, storing one row per CDR3 protein. The sample lists hundreds of thousands of distinct CDR3 sequences, roughly a sixth occurring once. Sequenced: blood. These receptors all come from a woman aged 18-30 years with Graves' hyperthyroidism.

J is TRBJ1-2 and V is TRBV12-3 or TRBV12-4; possibly TRBD1 for D (5 bases). The CDR3 contains 13 residues. Trimming left V 5 bases short and J 5 bases short, with 12 bases between. CDR3 nucleotide sequence: TGTGCCAGCAGTCGGGACGGGAGGTATGGCTACACCTTC. Translated: CASSRDGRYGYTF.

Remarks on this clonotype: The germline gene is not matched at one end of the junction; a read error may be the cause. The genes are TRBV6-7 and TRBJ1-2, with TRBD1 matching 7 bases. TRBV6-7 is known as an ORF, though its function is uncertain. This CDR3 contains 16 residues. CDR3 bases: TGTGCCAACAGTCCACTCCTATCTCAGGGGGAAGATGGCTACACCTTC. As protein: CANSPLLSQGEDGYTF.

This clonotype occurred many times. The chain employs TRBV28 and TRBJ1-1; D not certain. This CDR3 is 13 amino acids long. Trimming took 2 bases from V and 4 from J, leaving 8 bases between them. Germline V gives CDR1 MDHEN, CDR2 SYDVKM. The CDR3 DNA reads as TGTGCCAGCAGTTTACCTCTAGGCACTGAAGCTTTCTTT. This codes for CASSLPLGTEAFF.

The chain joins TRBV6-1 to TRBJ2-1, with TRBD2 identical over 11 bases. Germline V CDR1 and CDR2: MNHNS, SASEGT. This CDR3 has 15 residues. Trimming at V came to 6 bases and at J to 6 bases, leaving 7 bases not matched to a gene. DNA for the CDR3: TGTGCCAGCAGGTTAGCGGGAGGGCCTGTCAATGAGCAGTTCTTC. Protein: CASRLAGGPVNEQFF.

The V and J genes are TRBV12-3 or TRBV12-4 and TRBJ1-1, with a possible D match to TRBD1 (6 bases). This CDR3 has 16 amino acids. Deletions cut 4 bases from V and 0 bases from J, with 15 bases between. This chain's CDR3 is CASSYTGPGMNTEAFF. CDR3 DNA sequence: TGTGCCAGCAGTTATACAGGGCCGGGCATGAACACTGAAGCTTTCTTT.

In its sample, this clonotype was seen many times. The chain uses TRBV11-3 and TRBJ2-5; the match to TRBD1 covers 8 bases. Germline values: CDR1 SGHNT, CDR2 YENEEA. The V gene end was trimmed by 3 bases and the J gene end by 4 bases; junction bases not matched to a gene: 7. The CDR3 totals 15 residues. The CDR3 is CASSFGQGSAETQYF. The CDR3 DNA reads as TGTGCCAGCAGCTTCGGACAGGGATCCGCAGAGACCCAGTACTTC.

This clonotype came up a few times. This chain joins TRBV28 and TRBJ2-3; D not resolved. CDR3 length: 14 residues. Between the trimmed V and J ends, which lost 5 bases and 0 bases, there was a span of 9 bases. Germline CDR1 is MDHEN and CDR2 is SYDVKM. CDR3 in amino acids: CASSKKVSTDTQYF. CDR3 nucleotides: TGTGCCAGCAGTAAAAAAGTTAGCACAGATACGCAGTATTTT. Supplemented by reference TRBV28 and TRBJ2-3, the full variable domain reads DVKVTQSSRYLVKRTGEKVFLECVQDMDHENMFWYRQDPGLGLRLIYFSYDVKMKEKGDIPEGYSVSREKKERFSLILESASTNQTSMYLCASSKKVSTDTQYFGPGTRLTVL.

Many counts were recorded for this clonotype. The chain couples TRBV12-3 or TRBV12-4 to TRBJ1-1; no clear D. The V end lost 5 bases, the J end lost 0 bases, and 10 bases lay between the germline ends. The CDR3 is 14 amino acids. In DNA form, the CDR3 reads TGTGCCAGCAGTCCCCGGGCCATGAACACTGAAGCTTTCTTT. Protein sequence: CASSPRAMNTEAFF.

This clonotype has ten or more counts. The chain has TRBV20-1 and TRBJ1-5; D call uncertain. The V end was cut by 3 bases, the J end by 4 bases, with 7 bases between. The germline V gene encodes CDR1 DFQATT and CDR2 SNEGSKA (reference sequence). This CDR3 region has 12 residues. The CDR3 nucleotides are TGCAGTGCTAGCATGGAAAATCAGCCCCAGCATTTT. The encoded protein is CSASMENQPQHF.

V is TRBV24-1 and J is TRBJ2-6; D remains unclear. Per germline, CDR1 KGHDR and CDR2 SFDVKD. This CDR3 contains 13 residues. V shed 4 bases and J shed 12 bases, with 12 bases lying between them. The CDR3 DNA reads TGTGCCACCAGTGACCCACAATGGGCCGTCCTGACTTTC. It codes for CATSDPQWAVLTF.

This clonotype appeared many times. This sequence joins TRBV11-2 and TRBJ2-7; possible D gene TRBD1, 5 bases. The germline V gene encodes CDR1 SGHAT and CDR2 FQNNGV. This CDR3 is built from 14 residues. V dropped 4 bases and J dropped 4 bases, with 14 bases sitting between them. CDR3 sequence: CASSSLRARYEQYF. CDR3 bases: TGTGCCAGCAGCTCACTCAGGGCGCGATACGAGCAGTACTTC.

This clonotype has only a few counts. The chain joins TRBV29-1 to TRBJ1-2, with 9 bases matching TRBD1. V shed 3 bases, J shed 9 bases, and the junction held 8 bases outside the gene matches. CDR1 SQVTM and CDR2 ANQGSEA come from the germline V gene. This CDR3 is 13 amino acids long. The CDR3 nucleotides are TGCAGCGTTGACGAGACAGGGGGTCCTCGCTACACCTTC. Translating gives CSVDETGGPRYTF. Combining the CDR3 with reference TRBV29-1 and TRBJ1-2 gives the whole variable domain SAVISQKPSRDICQRGTSLTIQCQVDSQVTMMFWYRQQPGQSLTLIATANQGSEATYESGFVIDKFPISRPNLTFSTLTVSNMSPEDSSIYLCSVDETGGPRYTFGSGTRLTVV.

The table lists this clonotype with many counts. The rearrangement joins TRBV20-1 to TRBJ1-1, with no clear D. The CDR3 extends over 14 amino acids. V lost 4 bases, J lost 4 bases, and 16 bases lay in between. Germline V gives CDR1 DFQATT, CDR2 SNEGSKA (reference sequence). The DNA for the CDR3 is TGCAGTGCTAAAATTCACGGAGGTGTCACTGAAGCTTTCTTT. It is translated as CSAKIHGGVTEAFF.

On this clonotype: An end of the junction does not agree with germline; a read error may underlie this. The CDR3 DNA sequence: TGTGCCAACAGTTTCGACGGGAGCACCTACGAGCAGTACTTC. Translating gives CANSFDGSTYEQYF. The V call is TRBV27, the J call TRBJ2-7, with D perhaps TRBD2 (6 bases). Germline V gene sequence: CDR1 MNHEY, CDR2 SMNVEV (reference sequence). CDR3 length: 14 residues.

This clonotype was counted between two and nine times. The chain is built from TRBV24-1 and TRBJ2-2; weak D call: TRBD2 (6 bases). The germline gives CDR1 KGHDR, CDR2 SFDVKD. This CDR3 spans 16 amino acids. Deletions cut 4 bases from V and 6 bases from J, with 17 bases between. The CDR3 DNA reads as TGTGCCACCAGTGACCCCGGAGGGCCACGGCCCGGGGAGCTGTTTTTT. Translated: CATSDPGGPRPGELFF.

This clonotype was seen more than once but under ten times. This rearrangement joins TRBV29-1 to TRBJ2-1, with D possibly being TRBD2 (6 bases). Germline loops: CDR1 SQVTM, CDR2 ANQGSEA. This CDR3 comprises 14 residues. In DNA form, the CDR3 reads TGCCCCCTGGCCGGGCGGGGAACCGACAATGAGCAGTTCTTC. As protein: CPLAGRGTDNEQFF.

The genes are TRBV30 and TRBJ1-3; D perhaps matches TRBD1 (6 bases). Per the germline V gene, CDR1 is GTSNPN and CDR2 is SVGIG (reference sequence). There are 14 residues in the CDR3. Trimming shortened V by 0 bases and J by 1 base, and 7 bases separated the two germline ends. CDR3 nucleotides: TGTGCCTGGAGTGTAGGGGGGTCTGGAAACACCATATATTTT. Translation gives CAWSVGGSGNTIYF.

This clonotype occurred a few times. This sequence joins TRBV28 and TRBJ2-7; weak D call: TRBD1 (5 bases). Germline V lookup: CDR1 MDHEN, CDR2 SYDVKM. Trimming stripped 4 bases from V and 1 base from J, with 20 bases between. This CDR3 is built from 17 residues. The CDR3 protein is CASSYPKSRAPSYEQYF. The CDR3 bases are TGTGCCAGCAGTTACCCCAAAAGCAGGGCCCCGTCCTACGAGCAGTACTTC.

This clonotype came up many times. The chain employs TRBV2 and TRBJ2-7; D assignment may be TRBD1 or TRBD2 (5 bases each). The V and J ends lost 3 bases and 4 bases respectively, with 16 bases between them. Germline V lookup: CDR1 SNHLY, CDR2 FYNNEI. The CDR3 has 15 amino acids. The CDR3 reads CASSERGPPAYEQYF. CDR3 bases: TGTGCCAGCAGTGAGAGGGGACCGCCTGCGTACGAGCAGTACTTC.

This clonotype was counted at least ten times. This chain joins TRBV5-8 and TRBJ2-5; D not certain. V dropped 4 bases and J dropped 0 bases, with 10 bases sitting between them. Per the germline V gene, CDR1 is SGHTS and CDR2 is YDEGEE. The CDR3 spans 14 residues. The CDR3 here is CASSIDSYQETQYF. CDR3 bases: TGTGCCAGCAGCATAGACTCGTACCAAGAGACCCAGTACTTC.

This clonotype was picked up many times. This chain joins TRBV11-2 and TRBJ2-3, with D hard to call. From germline, CDR1 is SGHAT and CDR2 FQNNGV. Trimming stripped 5 bases from V and 0 bases from J, with 12 bases between. The CDR3 has 15 amino acids. The CDR3 sequence: CASSPQVGSTDTQYF. CDR3 coding DNA: TGTGCCAGCAGCCCTCAGGTCGGGAGCACAGATACGCAGTATTTT.

V and J are TRBV27 and TRBJ2-7; 11 bases are a match to TRBD2. V shed 7 bases, J shed 7 bases, and the junction held 12 bases outside the gene matches. The CDR3 is 15 residues long. Per germline, CDR1 MNHEY and CDR2 SMNVEV (reference sequence). For the CDR3, the DNA is TGTGCCAGCACCCGGACTAGCGGGTTCCTTACGGAGCAGTACTTC. Translating it yields CASTRTSGFLTEQYF.

A few counts support this clonotype. The rearrangement links TRBV2 to TRBJ2-3, with D perhaps assigned TRBD1 or TRBD2 (5 bases each). Germline values: CDR1 SNHLY, CDR2 FYNNEI. The CDR3 consists of 15 residues. V was pared by 9 bases and J by 1 base, with 17 bases between. The DNA of the CDR3 is TGTGCCAGTGAGGGACCGACCCTGGGCACAGATACGCAGTATTTT. It encodes CASEGPTLGTDTQYF.

There are many counts of this clonotype. This sequence joins TRBV2 and TRBJ1-2; TRBD1 matches at 8 bases. In germline, CDR1 is SNHLY, CDR2 FYNNEI. V dropped 10 bases and J dropped 3; count of bases not matched to a gene: 7. CDR3 length: 13 amino acids. CDR3 residues: CAKQGGGDYGYTF. The CDR3, as DNA: TGTGCCAAACAGGGGGGAGGTGACTATGGCTACACCTTC. Filled out from reference TRBV2 and TRBJ1-2, the complete variable domain reads EPEVTQTPSHQVTQMGQEVILRCVPISNHLYFYWYRQILGQKVEFLVSFYNNEISEKSEIFDDQFSVERPDGSNFTLKIRSTKLEDSAMYFCAKQGGGDYGYTFGSGTRLTVV.

This clonotype was recorded many times. The V and J genes are TRBV6-1 and TRBJ2-1, with D possibly TRBD2 on 5 matching bases. Trimming removed 4 bases at V and 2 bases at J, with 12 bases between. CDR1 and CDR2 from the germline V gene are MNHNS and SASEGT. The CDR3 contains 15 residues. CDR3 loop: CASSAWNGTYNEQFF. The CDR3 coding sequence is TGTGCCAGCAGTGCCTGGAACGGGACCTACAATGAGCAGTTCTTC.

This clonotype was counted at least ten times. This chain uses TRBV6-1 with TRBJ2-5; 10 bases line up with TRBD2. Germline V gene sequence: CDR1 MNHNS, CDR2 SASEGT. This CDR3 is built from 14 residues. Losses at the gene ends were 7 bases for V and 2 bases for J; bases not matched to a gene: 4. This CDR3 is CASNPSGGQETQYF. The DNA of the CDR3 is TGTGCCAGCAATCCTAGCGGGGGACAAGAGACCCAGTACTTC.

The gene calls are TRBV25-1 and TRBJ1-2; the D is unclear. Between the trimmed V and J ends, which lost 1 base and 4 bases, there was a span of 7 bases. Germline assignment: CDR1 MGHDK and CDR2 SYGVNS. CDR3 size: 13 residues. The CDR3 protein is CASSELEVYGYTF. CDR3 sequence (DNA): TGTGCCAGCAGTGAATTGGAAGTCTATGGCTACACCTTC.

This clonotype was counted only a few times. V gene TRBV4-1 combines with J gene TRBJ2-1; 14 bases fit TRBD2. With 4 bases clipped from V and 8 bases from J, the junction kept 4 bases outside the gene matches. This CDR3 is 15 amino acids long. CDR1 is MGHRA and CDR2 is YSYEKL in the germline V gene. The CDR3 spells CASSRGTSGSYEQFF. In DNA, the CDR3 is TGCGCCAGCAGCCGAGGGACTAGCGGGAGCTATGAGCAGTTCTTC.